This T cell receptor beta chain comes out of a study of cytomegalovirus exposure and HLA in healthy donors. Study-wide results and caveats: 16,951 TCR beta sequences were associated with HLA alleles at 0.05 false discovery rate in a later analysis. Analysis was performed later, and it showed HLA-associated TCR beta chains to be more clonally expanded than equally common others. Presence/absence results assume similar sequencing depth per donor, which may not hold. The classifier was said to identify cytomegalovirus status with high specificity and sensitivity.

PCR was performed using 60 Vbeta and 13 Jbeta primers. Assay: immunoSEQ multiplex PCR; the TCRdb copy retains only in-frame clones and omits some. The table lists tens of thousands of clones, about 75% of them singletons. This CDR3 comprises 11 residues. The germline V gene encodes CDR1 MNHEY and CDR2 SMNVEV (reference sequence). V was pared by 6 bases and J by 7 bases, with 9 bases between. A note on this clone: Its antigen remains unidentified.

Sequencing used PBMCs. V is TRBV27 and J is TRBJ1-1; no firm D call. The clonotype was recovered from a man aged 40-55 years in good health and CMV-seronegative. The CDR3 region is CASRSYLEAFF. The CDR3 DNA is TGTGCCAGCAGGAGTTACCTTGAAGCTTTCTTT.